This T cell receptor (beta chain) comes out of a study of cytotoxic CD8 clonotypes in ibrutinib-treated CLL. Only a few counts were recorded for this clone. Clones were sequenced by immunoSEQ multiplex PCR, and TCRdb holds only the in-frame ones, with some missing. The table lists 150,000 to 200,000 clones, roughly 90% of them singletons, with approximately 2.9% in the top ten. V lost 1 base to trimming and J lost 4 bases, with 8 bases between them. Germline CDR1 is SGHDN and CDR2 is FVKESK. The CDR3 extends over 14 amino acids. The receptor was isolated from a human donor with chronic lymphocytic leukemia. Source: PBMCs, taken at disease progression, from a patient treated with ibrutinib. This rearrangement joins TRBV14 to TRBJ2-1; the D gene is possibly TRBD2 (6 bases). CDR3 sequence reads: CASSQARGYNEQFF. CDR3 sequence (DNA): TGTGCCAGCAGCCAAGCCCGGGGGTACAATGAGCAGTTCTTC.